This TCR beta chain was captured in a study of cytomegalovirus exposure and HLA in healthy donors. Donors had nominal health at sampling but likely had unrecorded immune exposures. General observations from the study: Earlier results showed most TCR beta V segments being productive about 87% or about 30% of the time. Researchers counted roughly 150 TCR beta chains as cytomegalovirus-associated.

Germline V gene data show CDR1 as GTSNPN and CDR2 as SVGIG (reference sequence). The CDR3 has 14 amino acids. V was clipped by 1 base and J by 4 bases, with 13 bases between them. Of note for this clone: What it binds is unknown.

PCR was performed using 60 Vbeta and 13 Jbeta primers. Sequenced by immunoSEQ multiplex PCR; TCRdb stores in-frame clones only, minus some. The sample includes tens of thousands of clones. The chain joins TRBV30 to TRBJ1-1, with D tentatively TRBD1 (5 bases). The sample comprised PBMCs. This sequence originates from a woman in her thirties or forties in good health and CMV-seropositive. CDR3 loop: CAWSGVGGITEAFF. The CDR3 DNA reads TGTGCCTGGAGTGGAGTCGGGGGAATCACTGAAGCTTTCTTT.